This record covers a single T cell receptor (beta chain). Germline values: CDR1 SGHKS, CDR2 YYEKEE (reference sequence). The CDR3 has 15 residues. Trimming shortened V by 0 bases and J by 8 bases, and 14 bases separated the two germline ends. The data belong to a study of blood T cell repertoires in COVID-19. The wider study: Italy, Spain and the United States were the sources of the convalescent and acute COVID-19 samples.

Per the original data handling: Reference gene primer amplification in the assay estimated nucleated cell counts. Only in-frame clones appear in the TCRdb table, and some are missing; sequencing was by immunoSEQ multiplex PCR. D and trimming come from the DNA, and the V and J calls and clone size come from that table. This sample has about 190,000 clones, with just under 80% found just once. This clonotype was obtained from an elderly woman with active or convalescent COVID-19. The sample comprised peripheral blood. The gene calls are TRBV5-5 and TRBJ1-4; a possible D gene is TRBD1 (5 bases). CDR3: CASSLVPTGGEKLFF. CDR3 coding DNA: TGTGCCAGCAGCTTGGTGCCCACGGGGGGAGAAAAACTGTTTTTT.